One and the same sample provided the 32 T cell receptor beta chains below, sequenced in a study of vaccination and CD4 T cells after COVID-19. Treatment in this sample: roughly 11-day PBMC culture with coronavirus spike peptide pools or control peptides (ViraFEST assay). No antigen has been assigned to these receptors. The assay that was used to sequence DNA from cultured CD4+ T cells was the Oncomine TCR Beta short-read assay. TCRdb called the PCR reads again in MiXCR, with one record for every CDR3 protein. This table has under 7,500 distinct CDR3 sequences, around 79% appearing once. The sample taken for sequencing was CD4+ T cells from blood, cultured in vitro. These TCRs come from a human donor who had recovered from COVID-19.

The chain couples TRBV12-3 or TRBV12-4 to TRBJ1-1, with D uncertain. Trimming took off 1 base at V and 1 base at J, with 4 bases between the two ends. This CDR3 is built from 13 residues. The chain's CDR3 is CASSLDPNTEAFF. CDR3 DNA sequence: TGTGCCAGCAGTTTAGATCCGAACACTGAAGCTTTCTTT.

The CDR3 DNA reads TGCAGTGCTTCCGACCCGACAGTGAACACTGAAGCTTTCTTT. This sequence encodes CSASDPTVNTEAFF. This sequence joins TRBV20-1 and TRBJ1-1, with D possibly being TRBD1 (5 bases). V dropped 5 bases and J dropped 0 bases, with 13 bases sitting between them. The CDR3 is 14 amino acids. The V gene's germline CDR1 is DFQATT and CDR2 SNEGSKA (reference sequence).

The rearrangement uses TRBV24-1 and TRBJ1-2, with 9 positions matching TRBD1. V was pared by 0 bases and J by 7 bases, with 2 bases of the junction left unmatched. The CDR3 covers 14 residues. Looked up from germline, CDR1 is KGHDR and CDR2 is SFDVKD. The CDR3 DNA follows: TGTGCCACCAGTGATTTGGGGGGACAGGGTGGCTACACCTTC. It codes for CATSDLGGQGGYTF.

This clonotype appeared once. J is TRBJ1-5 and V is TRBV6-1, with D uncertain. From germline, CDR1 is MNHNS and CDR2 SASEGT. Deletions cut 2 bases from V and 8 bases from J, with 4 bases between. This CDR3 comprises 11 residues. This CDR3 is CASSERKPQHF. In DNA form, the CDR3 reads TGTGCCAGCAGTGAACGTAAGCCCCAGCATTTT.

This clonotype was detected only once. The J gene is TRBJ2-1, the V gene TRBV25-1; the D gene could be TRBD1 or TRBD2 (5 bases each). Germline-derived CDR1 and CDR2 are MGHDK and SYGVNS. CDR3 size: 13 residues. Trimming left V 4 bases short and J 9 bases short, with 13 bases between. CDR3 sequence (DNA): TGTGCCAGCAGTGCCCTTCCGGGACCTGAGCAGTTCTTC. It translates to CASSALPGPEQFF.

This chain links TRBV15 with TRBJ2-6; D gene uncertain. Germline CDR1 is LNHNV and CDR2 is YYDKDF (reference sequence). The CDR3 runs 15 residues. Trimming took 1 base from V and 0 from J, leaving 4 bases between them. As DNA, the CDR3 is TGTGCCACCAGCAGAGTTAGCTCTGGGGCCAACGTCCTGACTTTC. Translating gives CATSRVSSGANVLTF.

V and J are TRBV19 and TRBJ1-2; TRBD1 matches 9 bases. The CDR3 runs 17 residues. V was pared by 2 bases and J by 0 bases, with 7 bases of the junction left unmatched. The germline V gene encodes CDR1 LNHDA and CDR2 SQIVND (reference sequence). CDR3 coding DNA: TGTGCCAGTAGTATATCCCGGGACAGGGCTGCTAACTATGGCTACACCTTC. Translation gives CASSISRDRAANYGYTF.

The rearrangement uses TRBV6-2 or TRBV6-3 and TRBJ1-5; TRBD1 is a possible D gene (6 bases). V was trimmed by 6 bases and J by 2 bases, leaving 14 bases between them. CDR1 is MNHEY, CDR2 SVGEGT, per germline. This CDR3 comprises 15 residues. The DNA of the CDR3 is TGTGCCAGCAGCCAAGGGGGAACAGGCAATCAGCCCCAGCATTTT. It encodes CASSQGGTGNQPQHF.

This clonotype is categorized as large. Here the CDR3 DNA reads TGCAGTGCTAGAAACAGGGGCGGTCAGCCCCAGCATTTT. It is translated as CSARNRGGQPQHF. V usage is TRBV20-1 and J usage is TRBJ1-5, with TRBD1 identical over 7 bases. The CDR3 is 13 amino acids. After removal of 2 bases from V and 6 bases from J, the junction contained 4 bases not matched to a gene. Germline-derived CDR1 and CDR2 are DFQATT and SNEGSKA (reference sequence).

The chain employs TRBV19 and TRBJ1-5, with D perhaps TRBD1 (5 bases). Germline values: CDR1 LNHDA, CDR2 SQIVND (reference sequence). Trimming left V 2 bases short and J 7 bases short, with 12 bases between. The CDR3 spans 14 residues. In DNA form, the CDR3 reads TGTGCCAGTAGTATACGACAGTTAGGACAGCCCCAGCATTTT. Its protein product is CASSIRQLGQPQHF.

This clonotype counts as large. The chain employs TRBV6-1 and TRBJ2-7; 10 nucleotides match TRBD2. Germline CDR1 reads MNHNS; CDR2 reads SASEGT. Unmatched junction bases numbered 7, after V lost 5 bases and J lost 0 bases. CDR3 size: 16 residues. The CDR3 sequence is CASSQTSGKSSYEQYF. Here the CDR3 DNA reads TGTGCCAGCAGTCAAACTAGCGGGAAGAGCTCCTACGAGCAGTACTTC.

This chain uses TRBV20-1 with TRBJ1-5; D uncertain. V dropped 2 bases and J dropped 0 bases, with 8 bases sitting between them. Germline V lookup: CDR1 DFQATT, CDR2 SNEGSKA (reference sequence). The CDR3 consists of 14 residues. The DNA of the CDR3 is TGCAGTGCTAGAAACGAATATAGCAATCAGCCCCAGCATTTT. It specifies CSARNEYSNQPQHF.

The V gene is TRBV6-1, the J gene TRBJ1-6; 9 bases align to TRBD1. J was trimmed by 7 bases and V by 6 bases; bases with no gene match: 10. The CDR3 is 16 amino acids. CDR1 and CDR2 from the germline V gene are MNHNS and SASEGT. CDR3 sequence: CASSQGSGTGNSPLHF. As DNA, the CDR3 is TGTGCCAGCAGCCAAGGGTCCGGGACAGGGAATTCACCCCTCCACTTT.

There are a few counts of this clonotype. The CDR3 nucleotides are TGTGCCAGCAGTCCACTGGATACGCAGTATTTT. It encodes CASSPLDTQYF. The chain carries TRBV12-3 or TRBV12-4 and TRBJ2-3; no definite D call. The CDR3 length is 11 residues. Trimming cost V 5 bases and J 6 bases, with 6 bases left between them.

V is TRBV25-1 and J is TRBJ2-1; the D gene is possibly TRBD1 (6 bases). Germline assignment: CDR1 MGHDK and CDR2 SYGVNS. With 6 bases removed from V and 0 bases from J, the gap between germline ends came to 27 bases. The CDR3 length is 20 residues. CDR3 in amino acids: CASSPVAGVNFQSSYNEQFF. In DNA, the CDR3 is TGTGCCAGCAGCCCGGTGGCAGGGGTCAACTTTCAGAGCTCCTACAATGAGCAGTTCTTC.

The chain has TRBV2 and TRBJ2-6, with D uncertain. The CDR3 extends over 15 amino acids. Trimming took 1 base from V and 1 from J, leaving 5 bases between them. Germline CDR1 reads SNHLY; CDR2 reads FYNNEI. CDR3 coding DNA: TGTGCCAGCAGTGAAGGGGGATCTGGGGCCAACGTCCTGACTTTC. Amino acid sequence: CASSEGGSGANVLTF.

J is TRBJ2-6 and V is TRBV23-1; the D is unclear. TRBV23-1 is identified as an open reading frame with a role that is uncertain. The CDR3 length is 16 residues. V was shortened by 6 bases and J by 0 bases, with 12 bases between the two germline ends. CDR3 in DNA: TGCGCCAGCAGGTCTAGGCGCCCCTCTGGGGCCAACGTCCTGACTTTC. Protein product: CASRSRRPSGANVLTF.

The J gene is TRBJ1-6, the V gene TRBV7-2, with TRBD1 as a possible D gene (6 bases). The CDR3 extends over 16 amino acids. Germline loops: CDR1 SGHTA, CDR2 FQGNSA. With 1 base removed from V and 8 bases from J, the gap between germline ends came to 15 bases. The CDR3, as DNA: TGTGCCAGCAGCTTAGTATCGTCGGGGGCCCATTCACCCCTCCACTTT. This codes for CASSLVSSGAHSPLHF.

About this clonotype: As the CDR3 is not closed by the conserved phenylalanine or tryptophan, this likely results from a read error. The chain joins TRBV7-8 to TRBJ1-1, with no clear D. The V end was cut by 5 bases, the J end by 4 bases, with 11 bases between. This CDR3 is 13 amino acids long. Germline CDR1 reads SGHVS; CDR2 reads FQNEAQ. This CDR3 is CASSARTATEAFL. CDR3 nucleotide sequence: TGTGCCAGCAGCGCCCGGACGGCCACTGAAGCTTTCTTA.

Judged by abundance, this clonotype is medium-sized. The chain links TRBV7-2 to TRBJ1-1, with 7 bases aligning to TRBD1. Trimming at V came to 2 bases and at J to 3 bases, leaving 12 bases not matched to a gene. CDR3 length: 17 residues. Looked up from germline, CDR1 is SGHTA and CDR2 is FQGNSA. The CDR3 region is CASSLRQGGNRHTEAFF. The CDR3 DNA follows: TGTGCCAGCAGCTTACGGCAGGGGGGTAATCGGCACACTGAAGCTTTCTTT.

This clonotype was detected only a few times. The CDR3 nucleotides read TGTGCCAGCAGCTTAGCGTACAGCCAAGAGACCCAGTACTTC. This sequence encodes CASSLAYSQETQYF. The chain uses TRBV7-2 and TRBJ2-5; unclear D gene. The CDR3 loop spans 14 amino acids. Germline CDR1 is SGHTA and CDR2 is FQGNSA. V was cut by 0 bases and J by 1 base, with 6 bases left in between.

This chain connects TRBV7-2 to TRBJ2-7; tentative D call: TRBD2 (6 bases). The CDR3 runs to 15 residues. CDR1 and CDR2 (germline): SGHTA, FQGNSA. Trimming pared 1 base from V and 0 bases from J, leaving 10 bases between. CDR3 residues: CASSLVAGSSYEQYF. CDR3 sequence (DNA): TGTGCCAGCAGCTTAGTGGCGGGGTCCTCCTACGAGCAGTACTTC.

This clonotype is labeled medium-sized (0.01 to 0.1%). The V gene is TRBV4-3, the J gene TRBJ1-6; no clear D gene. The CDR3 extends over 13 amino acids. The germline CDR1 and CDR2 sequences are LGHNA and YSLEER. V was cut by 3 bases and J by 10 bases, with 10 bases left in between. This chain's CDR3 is CASSQGSRSPLHF. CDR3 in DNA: TGCGCCAGCAGCCAGGGGTCTCGGTCACCCCTCCACTTT.

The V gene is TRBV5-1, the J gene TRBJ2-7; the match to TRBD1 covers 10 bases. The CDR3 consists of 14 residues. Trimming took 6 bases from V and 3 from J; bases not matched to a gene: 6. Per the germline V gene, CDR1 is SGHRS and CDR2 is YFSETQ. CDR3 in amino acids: CASTSGTGVYEQYF. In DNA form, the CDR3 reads TGCGCCAGCACCTCCGGGACAGGGGTCTACGAGCAGTACTTC.

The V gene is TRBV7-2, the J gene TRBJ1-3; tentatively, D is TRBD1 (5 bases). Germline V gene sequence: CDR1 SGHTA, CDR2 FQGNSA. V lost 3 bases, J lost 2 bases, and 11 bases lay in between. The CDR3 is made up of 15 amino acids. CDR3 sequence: CASSFSPGAGNTIYF. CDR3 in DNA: TGTGCCAGCAGCTTTTCCCCGGGGGCTGGAAACACCATATATTTT.

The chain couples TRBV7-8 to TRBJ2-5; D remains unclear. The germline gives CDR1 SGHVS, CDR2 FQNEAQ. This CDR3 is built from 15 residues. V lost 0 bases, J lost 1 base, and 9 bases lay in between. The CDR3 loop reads CASSLAYTFQETQYF. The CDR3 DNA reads TGTGCCAGCAGCTTAGCGTATACCTTCCAAGAGACCCAGTACTTC. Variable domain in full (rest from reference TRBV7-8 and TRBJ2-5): GAGVSQSPRYKVAKRGQDVALRCDPISGHVSLFWYQQALGQGPEFLTYFQNEAQLDKSGLPSDRFFAERPEGSVSTLKIQRTQQEDSAVYLCASSLAYTFQETQYFGPGTRLLVL.

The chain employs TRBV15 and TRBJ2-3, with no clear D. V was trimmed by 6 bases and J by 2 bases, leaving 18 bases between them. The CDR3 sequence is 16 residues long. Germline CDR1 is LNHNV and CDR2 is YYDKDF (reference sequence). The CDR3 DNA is TGTGCCACCAGTCGGCTTAGGGCCTTCTCCACAGATACGCAGTATTTT. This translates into CATSRLRAFSTDTQYF.

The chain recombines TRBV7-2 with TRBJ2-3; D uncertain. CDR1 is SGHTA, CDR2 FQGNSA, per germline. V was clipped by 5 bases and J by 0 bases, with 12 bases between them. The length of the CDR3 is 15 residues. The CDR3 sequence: CASSRRPPSTDTQYF. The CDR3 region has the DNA TGTGCCAGCAGCCGAAGACCCCCTAGCACAGATACGCAGTATTTT.

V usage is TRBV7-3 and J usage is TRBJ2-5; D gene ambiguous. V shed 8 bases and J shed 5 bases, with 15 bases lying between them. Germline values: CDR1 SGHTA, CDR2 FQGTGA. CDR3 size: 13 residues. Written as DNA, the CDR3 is TGTGCCAGCGGGATGGGTTCATGGGAGACCCAGTACTTC. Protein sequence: CASGMGSWETQYF.

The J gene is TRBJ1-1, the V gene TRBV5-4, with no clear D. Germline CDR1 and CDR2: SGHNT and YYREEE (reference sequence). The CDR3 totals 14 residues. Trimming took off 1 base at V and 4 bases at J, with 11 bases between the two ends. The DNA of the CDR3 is TGTGCCAGCAGCTTGAGGTCACTGAGCACTGAAGCTTTCTTT. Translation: CASSLRSLSTEAFF.

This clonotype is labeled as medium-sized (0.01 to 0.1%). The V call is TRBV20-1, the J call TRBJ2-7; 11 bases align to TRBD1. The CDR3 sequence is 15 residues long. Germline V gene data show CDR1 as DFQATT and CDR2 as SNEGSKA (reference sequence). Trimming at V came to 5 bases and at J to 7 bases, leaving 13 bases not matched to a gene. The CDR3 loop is CSAANPGTGGFEQYF. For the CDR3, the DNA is TGCAGTGCTGCAAACCCCGGGACAGGGGGATTTGAGCAGTACTTC.

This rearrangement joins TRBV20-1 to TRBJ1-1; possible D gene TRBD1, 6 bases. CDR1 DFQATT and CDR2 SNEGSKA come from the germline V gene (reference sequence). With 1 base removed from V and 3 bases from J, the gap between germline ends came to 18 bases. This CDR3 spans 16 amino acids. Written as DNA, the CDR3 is TGCAGTGCTAGAGCCAAGGGGGGATATCGAGACACTGAAGCTTTCTTT. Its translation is CSARAKGGYRDTEAFF.